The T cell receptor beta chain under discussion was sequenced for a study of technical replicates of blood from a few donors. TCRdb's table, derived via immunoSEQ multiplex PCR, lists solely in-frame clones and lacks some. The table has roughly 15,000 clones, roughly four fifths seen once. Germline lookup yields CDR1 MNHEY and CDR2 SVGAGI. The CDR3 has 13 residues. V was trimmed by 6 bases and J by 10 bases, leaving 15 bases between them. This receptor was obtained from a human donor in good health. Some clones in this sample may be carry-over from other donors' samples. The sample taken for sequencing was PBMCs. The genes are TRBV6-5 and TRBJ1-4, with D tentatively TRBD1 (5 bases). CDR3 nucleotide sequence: TGTGCCAGCAGAAACCCCCCGGGGGGAAAACTGTTTTTT. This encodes CASRNPPGGKLFF.